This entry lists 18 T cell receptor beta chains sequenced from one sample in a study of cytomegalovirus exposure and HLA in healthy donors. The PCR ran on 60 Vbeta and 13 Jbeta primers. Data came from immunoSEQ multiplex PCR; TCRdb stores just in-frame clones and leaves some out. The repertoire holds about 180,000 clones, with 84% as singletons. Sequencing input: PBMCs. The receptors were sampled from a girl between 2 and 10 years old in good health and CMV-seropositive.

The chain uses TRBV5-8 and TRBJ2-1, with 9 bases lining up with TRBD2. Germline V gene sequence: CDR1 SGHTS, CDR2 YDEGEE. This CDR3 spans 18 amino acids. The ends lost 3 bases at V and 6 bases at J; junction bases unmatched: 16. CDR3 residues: CASSSQTGLAFGPNEQFF. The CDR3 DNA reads TGTGCCAGCAGCTCACAGACGGGACTAGCTTTTGGGCCCAATGAGCAGTTCTTC.

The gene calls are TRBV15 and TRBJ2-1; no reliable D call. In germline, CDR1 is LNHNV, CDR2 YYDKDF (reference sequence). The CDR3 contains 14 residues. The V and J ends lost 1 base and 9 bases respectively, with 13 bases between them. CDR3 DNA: TGTGCCACCAGCAGAGCGAGATTTGAACGTGAGCAGTTCTTC. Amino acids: CATSRARFEREQFF.

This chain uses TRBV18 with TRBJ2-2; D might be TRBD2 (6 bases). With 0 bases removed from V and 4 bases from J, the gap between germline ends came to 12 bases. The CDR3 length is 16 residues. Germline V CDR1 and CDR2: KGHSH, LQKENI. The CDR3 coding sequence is TGTGCCAGCTCACCACCGGTCCGGGAGAGCACCGGGGAGCTGTTTTTT. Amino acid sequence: CASSPPVRESTGELFF.

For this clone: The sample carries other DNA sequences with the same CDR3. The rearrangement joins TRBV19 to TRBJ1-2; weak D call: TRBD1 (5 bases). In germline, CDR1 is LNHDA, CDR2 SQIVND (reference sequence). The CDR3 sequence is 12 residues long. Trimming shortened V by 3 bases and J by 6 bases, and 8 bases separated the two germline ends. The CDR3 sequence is CASSIGGNGYTF. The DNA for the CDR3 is TGTGCCAGTAGTATCGGGGGTAATGGCTACACCTTC.

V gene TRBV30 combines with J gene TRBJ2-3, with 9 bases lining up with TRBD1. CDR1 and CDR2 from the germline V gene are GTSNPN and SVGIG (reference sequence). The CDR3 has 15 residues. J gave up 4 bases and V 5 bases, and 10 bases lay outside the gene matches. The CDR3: CAWVTGQGNADTQYF. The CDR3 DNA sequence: TGTGCCTGGGTTACTGGACAGGGGAACGCAGATACGCAGTATTTT.

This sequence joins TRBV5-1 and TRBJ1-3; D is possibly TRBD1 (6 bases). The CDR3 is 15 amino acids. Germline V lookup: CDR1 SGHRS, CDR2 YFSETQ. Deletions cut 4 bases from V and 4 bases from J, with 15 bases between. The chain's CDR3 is CASSLQGVTGNTIYF. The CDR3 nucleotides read TGCGCCAGCAGCCTACAGGGTGTTACGGGAAACACCATATATTTT.

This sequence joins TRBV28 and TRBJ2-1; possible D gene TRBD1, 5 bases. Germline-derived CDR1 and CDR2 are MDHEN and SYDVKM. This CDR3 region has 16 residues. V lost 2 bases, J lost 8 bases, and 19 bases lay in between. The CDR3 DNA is TGTGCCAGCAGTTTAATTGTAGCAACGGTAGGGGATGAGCAGTTCTTC. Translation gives CASSLIVATVGDEQFF.

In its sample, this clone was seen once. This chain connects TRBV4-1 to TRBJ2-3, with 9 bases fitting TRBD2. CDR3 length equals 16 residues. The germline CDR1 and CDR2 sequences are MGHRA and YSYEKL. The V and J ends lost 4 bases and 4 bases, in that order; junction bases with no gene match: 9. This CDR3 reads CASSLQASGVADTQYF. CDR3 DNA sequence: TGCGCCAGCAGCCTACAGGCTAGCGGGGTCGCAGATACGCAGTATTTT.

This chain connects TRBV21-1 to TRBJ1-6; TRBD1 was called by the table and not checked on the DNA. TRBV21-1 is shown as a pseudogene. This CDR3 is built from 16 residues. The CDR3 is CASSDPGQGTPSPLHF. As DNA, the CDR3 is TGTGCCAGCAGCGATCCGGGACAGGGGACCCCTTCACCCCTCCACTTT.

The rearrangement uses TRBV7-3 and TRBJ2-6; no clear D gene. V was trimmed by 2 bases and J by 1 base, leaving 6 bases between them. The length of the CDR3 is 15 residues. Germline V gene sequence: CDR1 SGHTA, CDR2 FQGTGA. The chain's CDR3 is CASSLSRSGANVLTF. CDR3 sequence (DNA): TGTGCCAGCAGCTTATCCCGGTCTGGGGCCAACGTCCTGACTTTC.

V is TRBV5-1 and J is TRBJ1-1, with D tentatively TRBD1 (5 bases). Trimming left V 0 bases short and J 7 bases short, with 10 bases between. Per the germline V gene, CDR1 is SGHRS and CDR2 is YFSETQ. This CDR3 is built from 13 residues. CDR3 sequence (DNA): TGCGCCAGCAGCTTGGGACAGCCCTATGAAGCTTTCTTT. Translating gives CASSLGQPYEAFF.

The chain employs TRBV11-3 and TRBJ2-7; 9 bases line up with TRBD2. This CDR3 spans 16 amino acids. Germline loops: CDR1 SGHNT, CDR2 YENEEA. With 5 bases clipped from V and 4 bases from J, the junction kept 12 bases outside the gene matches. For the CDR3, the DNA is TGTGCCAGCAGCCTCCTTGGACCAGCGGGAGGATACGAGCAGTACTTC. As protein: CASSLLGPAGGYEQYF.

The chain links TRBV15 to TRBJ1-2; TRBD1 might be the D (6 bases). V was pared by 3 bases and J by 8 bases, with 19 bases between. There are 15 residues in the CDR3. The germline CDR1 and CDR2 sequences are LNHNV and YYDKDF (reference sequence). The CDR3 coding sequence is TGTGCCACCAGCAGGGAATCGACAGGAGAATACGGCTACACCTTC. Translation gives CATSRESTGEYGYTF.

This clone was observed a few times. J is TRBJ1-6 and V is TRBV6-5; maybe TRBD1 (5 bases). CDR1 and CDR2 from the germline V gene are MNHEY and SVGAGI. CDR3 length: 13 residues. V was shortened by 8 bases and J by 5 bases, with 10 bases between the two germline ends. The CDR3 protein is CASFGGNNSPLHF. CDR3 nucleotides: TGTGCCAGCTTTGGGGGGAATAATTCACCCCTCCACTTT.

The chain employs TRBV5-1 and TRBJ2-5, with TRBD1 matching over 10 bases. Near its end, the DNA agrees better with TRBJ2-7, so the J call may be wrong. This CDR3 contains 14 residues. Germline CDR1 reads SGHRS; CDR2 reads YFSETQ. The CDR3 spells CASSRTGGSYEQYF. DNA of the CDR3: TGCGCCAGCAGCAGGACAGGGGGTTCCTACGAGCAGTACTTC.

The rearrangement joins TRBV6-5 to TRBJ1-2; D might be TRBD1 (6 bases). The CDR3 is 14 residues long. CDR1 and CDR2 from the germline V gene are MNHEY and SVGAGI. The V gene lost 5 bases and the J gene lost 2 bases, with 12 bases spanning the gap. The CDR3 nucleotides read TGTGCCAGCAGTCGGGACAATCTGAACTATGGCTACACCTTC. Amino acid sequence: CASSRDNLNYGYTF.

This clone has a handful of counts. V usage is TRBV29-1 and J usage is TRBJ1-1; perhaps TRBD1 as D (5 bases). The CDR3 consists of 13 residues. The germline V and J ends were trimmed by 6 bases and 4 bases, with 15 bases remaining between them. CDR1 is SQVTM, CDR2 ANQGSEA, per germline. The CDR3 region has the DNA TGCAGCGTGGGCCTCGGGGGTGGCACTGAAGCTTTCTTT. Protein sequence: CSVGLGGGTEAFF.

CDR3 sequence reads: CASFGGRETQYF. The CDR3 DNA sequence: TGTGCCAGCTTTGGGGGCCGAGAGACCCAGTACTTC. The J gene is TRBJ2-5, the V gene TRBV6-6, with D maybe TRBD1 (6 bases). The CDR3 runs to 12 residues. Germline loops: CDR1 MNHNY, CDR2 SVGAGI (reference sequence). Trimming took off 8 bases at V and 4 bases at J, with 11 bases between the two ends.